This TCR beta chain was identified in a study of T cells after somatic rescue of genetic block. Clones were sequenced by immunoSEQ multiplex PCR, and TCRdb holds only the in-frame ones, with some missing. The sample comprises about 110,000 clones, just over 90% of which are singletons, and roughly 1.5% rests with the top ten. The junction had 8 bases not matched to a gene; V was cut back by 3 bases and J by 5 bases. Germline V gives CDR1 SGHDN, CDR2 FVKESK. The CDR3 runs to 16 residues. This sequence joins TRBV14 and TRBJ1-4, with 8 bases aligning to TRBD1. The source is a woman aged 18-35 years. Input material: peripheral blood mononuclear cells (PBMCs). The CDR3 sequence is CASSQSGTGSNEKLFF. For the CDR3, the DNA is TGTGCCAGCAGCCAGTCTGGGACAGGATCAAATGAAAAACTGTTTTTT.